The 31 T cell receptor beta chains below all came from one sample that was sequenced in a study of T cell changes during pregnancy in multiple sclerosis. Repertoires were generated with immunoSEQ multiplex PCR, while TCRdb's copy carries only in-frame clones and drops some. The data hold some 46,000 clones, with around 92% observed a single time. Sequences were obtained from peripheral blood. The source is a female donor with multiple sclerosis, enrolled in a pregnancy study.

The CDR3 nucleotides are TGTGCCAGCATCCGTACAGGAAACACTGAAGCTTTCTTT. Encoded protein: CASIRTGNTEAFF. The chain has TRBV11-1 and TRBJ1-1, with D perhaps matching TRBD1 (5 bases). Deletions cut 7 bases from V and 2 bases from J, with 11 bases between. CDR1 is SGHAT, CDR2 FQDESV, per germline (reference sequence). The CDR3 extends over 13 amino acids.

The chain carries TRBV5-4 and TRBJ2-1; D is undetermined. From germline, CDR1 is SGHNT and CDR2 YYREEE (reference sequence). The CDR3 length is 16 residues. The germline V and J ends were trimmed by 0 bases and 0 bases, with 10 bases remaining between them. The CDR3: CASSLAATLSYNEQFF. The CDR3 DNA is TGTGCCAGCAGCTTGGCTGCCACCCTCTCCTACAATGAGCAGTTCTTC.

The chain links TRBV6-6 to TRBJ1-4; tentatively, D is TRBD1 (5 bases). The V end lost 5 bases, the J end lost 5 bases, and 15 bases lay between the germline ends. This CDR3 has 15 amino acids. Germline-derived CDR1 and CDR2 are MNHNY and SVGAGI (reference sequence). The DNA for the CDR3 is TGTGCCAGCAGTCCTCCAGGGTCGGGGAATGAAAAACTGTTTTTT. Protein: CASSPPGSGNEKLFF.

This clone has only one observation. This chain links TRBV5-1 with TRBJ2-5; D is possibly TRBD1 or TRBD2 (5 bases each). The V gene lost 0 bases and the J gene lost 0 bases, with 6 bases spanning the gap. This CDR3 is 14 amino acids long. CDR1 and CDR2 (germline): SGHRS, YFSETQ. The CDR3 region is CASSLGGNQETQYF. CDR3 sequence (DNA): TGCGCCAGCAGCTTGGGGGGGAACCAAGAGACCCAGTACTTC.

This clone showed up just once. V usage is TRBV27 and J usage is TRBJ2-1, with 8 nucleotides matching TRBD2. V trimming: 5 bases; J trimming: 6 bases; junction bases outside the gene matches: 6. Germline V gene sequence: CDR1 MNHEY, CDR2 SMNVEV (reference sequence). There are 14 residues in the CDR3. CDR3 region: CASSPGTRVNEQFF. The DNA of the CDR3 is TGTGCCAGCAGTCCCGGGACTAGGGTCAATGAGCAGTTCTTC.

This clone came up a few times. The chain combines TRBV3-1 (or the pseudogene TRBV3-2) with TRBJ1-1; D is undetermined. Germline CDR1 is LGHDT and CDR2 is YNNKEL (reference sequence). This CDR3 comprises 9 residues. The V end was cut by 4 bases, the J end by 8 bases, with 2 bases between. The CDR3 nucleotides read TGTGCCAGCAGCCCGGAAGCTTTCTTT. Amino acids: CASSPEAFF.

The CDR3 DNA reads as TGCGCCAGCAGCGCGGCACAGGGGGCGTCTTGGGGTGGAAACACCATATATTTT. Translating it yields CASSAAQGASWGGNTIYF. This rearrangement joins TRBV4-1 to TRBJ1-3; 9 nucleotides agree with TRBD1. Germline trimming cut 5 bases from V and 3 bases from J; bases unmatched to any gene: 14. The CDR3 is 18 residues long. Per the germline V gene, CDR1 is MGHRA and CDR2 is YSYEKL.

The chain's CDR3 is CASSSHGQPNTGELFF. The CDR3 coding sequence is TGTGCCAGCAGCTCACACGGACAGCCTAACACCGGGGAGCTGTTTTTT. The rearrangement links TRBV7-3 to TRBJ2-2, with D possibly TRBD1 on 6 matching bases. CDR3 length equals 16 residues. Per the germline V gene, CDR1 is SGHTA and CDR2 is FQGTGA. V gave up 4 bases and J gave up 2 bases, with 14 bases separating them.

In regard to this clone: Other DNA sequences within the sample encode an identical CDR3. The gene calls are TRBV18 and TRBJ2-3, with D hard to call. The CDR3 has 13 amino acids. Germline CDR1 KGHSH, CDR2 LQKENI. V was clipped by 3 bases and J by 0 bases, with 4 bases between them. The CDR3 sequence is CASSPPSTDTQYF. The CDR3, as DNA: TGTGCCAGCTCACCGCCTAGCACAGATACGCAGTATTTT. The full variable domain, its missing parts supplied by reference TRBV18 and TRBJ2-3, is NAGVMQNPRHLVRRRGQEARLRCSPMKGHSHVYWYRQLPEEGLKFMVYLQKENIIDESGMPKERFSAEFPKEGPSILRIQQVVRGDSAAYFCASSPPSTDTQYFGPGTRLTVL.

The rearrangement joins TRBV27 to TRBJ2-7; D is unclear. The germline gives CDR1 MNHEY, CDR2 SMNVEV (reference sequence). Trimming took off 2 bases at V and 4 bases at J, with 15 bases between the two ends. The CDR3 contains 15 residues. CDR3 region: CASSLTLLGTYEQYF. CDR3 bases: TGTGCCAGCAGTTTAACCTTATTGGGAACGTACGAGCAGTACTTC.

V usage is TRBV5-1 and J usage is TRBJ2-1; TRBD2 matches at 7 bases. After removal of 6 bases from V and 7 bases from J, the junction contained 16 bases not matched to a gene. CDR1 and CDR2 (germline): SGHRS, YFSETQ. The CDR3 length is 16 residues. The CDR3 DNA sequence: TGCGCCAGCAAGCCCCCCGGGACTACCCCAGGGAATGAGCAGTTCTTC. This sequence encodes CASKPPGTTPGNEQFF.

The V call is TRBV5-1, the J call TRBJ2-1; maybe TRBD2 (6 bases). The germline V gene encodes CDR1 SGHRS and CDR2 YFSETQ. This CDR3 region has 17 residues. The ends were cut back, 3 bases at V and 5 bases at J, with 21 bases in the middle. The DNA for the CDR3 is TGCGCCAGCAGCTGGACGCCTAACGGGGGTGGAGACAATGAGCAGTTCTTC. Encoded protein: CASSWTPNGGGDNEQFF.

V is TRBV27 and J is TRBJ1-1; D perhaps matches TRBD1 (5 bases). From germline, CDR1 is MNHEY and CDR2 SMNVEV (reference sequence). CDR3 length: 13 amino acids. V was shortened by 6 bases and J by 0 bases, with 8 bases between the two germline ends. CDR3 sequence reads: CASRGPMNTEAFF. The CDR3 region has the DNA TGTGCCAGCAGGGGGCCTATGAACACTGAAGCTTTCTTT.

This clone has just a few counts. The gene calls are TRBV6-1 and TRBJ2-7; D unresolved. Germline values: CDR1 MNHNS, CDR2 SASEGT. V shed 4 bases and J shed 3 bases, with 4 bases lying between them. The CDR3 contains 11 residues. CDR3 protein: CASSANYEQYF. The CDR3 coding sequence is TGTGCCAGCAGTGCTAACTACGAGCAGTACTTC.

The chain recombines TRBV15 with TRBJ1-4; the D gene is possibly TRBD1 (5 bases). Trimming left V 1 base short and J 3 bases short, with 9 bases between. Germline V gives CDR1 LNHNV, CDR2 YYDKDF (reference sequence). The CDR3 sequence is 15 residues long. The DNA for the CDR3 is TGTGCCACCAGCAGAGCCAGGGCGGCTAATGAAAAACTGTTTTTT. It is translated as CATSRARAANEKLFF.

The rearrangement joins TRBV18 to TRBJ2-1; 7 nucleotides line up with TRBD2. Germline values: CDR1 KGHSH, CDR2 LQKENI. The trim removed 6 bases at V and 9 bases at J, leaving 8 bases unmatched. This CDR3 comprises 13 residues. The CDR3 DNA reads TGTGCCAGCTCGGGGGAGGGCGGAGGTGAGCAGTTCTTC. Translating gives CASSGEGGGEQFF.

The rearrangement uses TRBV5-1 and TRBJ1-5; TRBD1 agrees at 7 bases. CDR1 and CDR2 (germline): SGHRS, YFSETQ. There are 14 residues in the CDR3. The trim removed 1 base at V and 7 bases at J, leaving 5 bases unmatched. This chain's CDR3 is CASSLWQGGQPQHF. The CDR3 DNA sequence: TGCGCCAGCAGCTTGTGGCAGGGGGGACAGCCCCAGCATTTT.

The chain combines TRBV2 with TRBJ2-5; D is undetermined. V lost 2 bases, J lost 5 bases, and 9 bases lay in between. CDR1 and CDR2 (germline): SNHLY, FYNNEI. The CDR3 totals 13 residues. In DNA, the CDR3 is TGTGCCAGCAGTGAAAATAGCCGCGAGACCCAGTACTTC. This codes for CASSENSRETQYF.

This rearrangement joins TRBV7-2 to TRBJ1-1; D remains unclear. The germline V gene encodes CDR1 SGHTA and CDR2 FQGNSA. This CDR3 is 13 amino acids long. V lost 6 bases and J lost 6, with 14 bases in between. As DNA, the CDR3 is TGTGCCAGCAGTTTCGTTCGGGGTTCTGAAGCTTTCTTT. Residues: CASSFVRGSEAFF.

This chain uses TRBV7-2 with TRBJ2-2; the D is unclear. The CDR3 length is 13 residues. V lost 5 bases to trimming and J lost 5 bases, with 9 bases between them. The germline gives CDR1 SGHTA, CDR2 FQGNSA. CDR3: CASSKRSTGELFF. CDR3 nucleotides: TGTGCCAGCAGCAAAAGGAGTACCGGGGAGCTGTTTTTT. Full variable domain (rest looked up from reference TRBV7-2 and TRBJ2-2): GAGVSQSPSNKVTEKGKDVELRCDPISGHTALYWYRQSLGQGLEFLIYFQGNSAPDKSGLPSDRFSAERTGGSVSTLTIQRTQQEDSAVYLCASSKRSTGELFFGEGSRLTVL.

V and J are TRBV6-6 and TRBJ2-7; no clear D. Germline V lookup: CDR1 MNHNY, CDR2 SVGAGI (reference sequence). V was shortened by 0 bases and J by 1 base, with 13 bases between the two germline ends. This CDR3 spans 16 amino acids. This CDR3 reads CASSYSPGRISYEQYF. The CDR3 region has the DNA TGTGCCAGCAGTTACTCACCTGGCAGAATTTCCTACGAGCAGTACTTC.

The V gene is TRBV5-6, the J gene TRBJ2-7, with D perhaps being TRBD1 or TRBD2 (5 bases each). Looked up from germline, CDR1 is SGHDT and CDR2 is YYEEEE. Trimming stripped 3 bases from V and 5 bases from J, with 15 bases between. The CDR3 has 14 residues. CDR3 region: CASSSSLRGDEQYF. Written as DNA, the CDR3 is TGTGCCAGCAGCTCCTCCCTCCGGGGCGACGAGCAGTACTTC.

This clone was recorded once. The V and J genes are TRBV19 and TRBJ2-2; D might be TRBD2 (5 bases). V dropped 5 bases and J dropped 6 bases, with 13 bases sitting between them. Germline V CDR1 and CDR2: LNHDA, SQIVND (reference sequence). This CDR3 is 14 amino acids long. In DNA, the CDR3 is TGTGCCAGTAGTGAGGGCCGGTATTCCGGGGAGCTGTTTTTT. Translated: CASSEGRYSGELFF. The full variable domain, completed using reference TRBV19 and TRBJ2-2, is DGGITQSPKYLFRKEGQNVTLSCEQNLNHDAMYWYRQDPGQGLRLIYYSQIVNDFQKGDIAEGYSVSREKKESFPLTVTSAQKNPTAFYLCASSEGRYSGELFFGEGSRLTVL.

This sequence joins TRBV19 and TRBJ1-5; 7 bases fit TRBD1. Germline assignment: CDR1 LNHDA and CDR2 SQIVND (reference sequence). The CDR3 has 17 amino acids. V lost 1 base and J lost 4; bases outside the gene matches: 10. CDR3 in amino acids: CASSIVGAGGRNQPQHF. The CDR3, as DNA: TGTGCCAGTAGTATAGTCGGGGCAGGGGGTCGAAATCAGCCCCAGCATTTT.

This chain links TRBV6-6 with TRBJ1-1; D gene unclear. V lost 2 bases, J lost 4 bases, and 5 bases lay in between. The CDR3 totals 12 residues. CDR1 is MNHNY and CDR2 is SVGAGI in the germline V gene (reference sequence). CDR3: CASSYLTTEAFF. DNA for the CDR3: TGTGCCAGCAGTTACCTTACCACTGAAGCTTTCTTT.

CDR3 residues: CASSRGRMVYGYTF. The CDR3 DNA reads as TGTGCCAGCAGCCGGGGGCGGATGGTCTATGGCTACACCTTC. The chain has TRBV27 and TRBJ1-2, with a weak D call TRBD1 (6 bases). V lost 6 bases and J 4 bases, leaving 15 bases between the germline ends. Germline V gives CDR1 MNHEY, CDR2 SMNVEV (reference sequence). The CDR3 is 14 amino acids.

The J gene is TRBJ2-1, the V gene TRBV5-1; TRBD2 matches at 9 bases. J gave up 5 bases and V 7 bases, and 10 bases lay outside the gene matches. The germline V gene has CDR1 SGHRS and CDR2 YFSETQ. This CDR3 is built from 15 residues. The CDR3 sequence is CASGIAGDVHNEQFF. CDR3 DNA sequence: TGCGCCAGCGGGATAGCGGGAGACGTCCACAATGAGCAGTTCTTC.

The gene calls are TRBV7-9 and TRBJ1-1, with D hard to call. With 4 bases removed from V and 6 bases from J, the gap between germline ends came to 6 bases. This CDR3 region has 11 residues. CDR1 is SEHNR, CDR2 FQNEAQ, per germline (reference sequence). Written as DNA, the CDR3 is TGTGCCAGCAGCTCCCACTCTGAAGCTTTCTTT. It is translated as CASSSHSEAFF.

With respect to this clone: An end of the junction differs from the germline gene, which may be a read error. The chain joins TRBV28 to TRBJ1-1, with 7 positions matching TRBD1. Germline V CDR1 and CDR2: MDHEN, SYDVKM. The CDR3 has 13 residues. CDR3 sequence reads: CASNLQGPDEAFF. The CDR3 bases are TGTGCCAGCAATTTACAGGGGCCGGATGAAGCTTTCTTT.

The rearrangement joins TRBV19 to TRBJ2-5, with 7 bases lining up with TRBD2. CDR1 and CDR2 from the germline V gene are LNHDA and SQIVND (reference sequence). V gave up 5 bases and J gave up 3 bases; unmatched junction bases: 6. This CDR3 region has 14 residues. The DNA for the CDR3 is TGTGCCAGTAGTTTTGGACTAGGGGAAGAGACCCAGTACTTC. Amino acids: CASSFGLGEETQYF.

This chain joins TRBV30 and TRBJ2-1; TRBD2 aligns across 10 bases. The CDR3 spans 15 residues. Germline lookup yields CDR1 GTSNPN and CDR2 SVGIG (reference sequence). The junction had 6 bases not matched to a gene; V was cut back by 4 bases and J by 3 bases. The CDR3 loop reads CAWTPASGSYNEQFF. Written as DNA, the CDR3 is TGTGCCTGGACGCCGGCTAGCGGGAGCTACAATGAGCAGTTCTTC.